Only a few counts were recorded for the clone carrying this TCR beta chain. No antigen is known for it. The time point was: persistent/refractory GD, antithyroid drugs over 5 years with positive TRAb. The authors made the TCR library using RNA they extracted from PBMCs. In Xi'an, China, an endocrinology department was the source of patients. Looked up from germline, CDR1 is SGDLS and CDR2 is YYNGEE. This CDR3 has 15 amino acids. With 0 bases removed from V and 3 bases from J, the gap between germline ends came to 10 bases. These data are taken from a study of regulatory T cells in long-lasting Graves disease. Overall study: Those with persistent Graves' disease had received antithyroid drugs for over 5 years with positive TSH receptor antibodies.

General study findings and limits: Tissue studied was limited to peripheral blood, excluding thyroid tissue. Favoring TRBV28, TRBJ1-2 and TRBJ2-5 was a feature seen in persistent disease.

Libraries of TCR beta came from iRepertoire HTBI primers plus Arm-PCR of CDR3 regions. TCRdb fed the multiplex PCR reads into MiXCR, producing one record per CDR3 protein. The table has around 500,000 distinct CDR3 sequences, around 21% seen once; the top ten hold 7.8%. The rearrangement uses TRBV9 and TRBJ1-5; TRBD1 is a possible D gene (5 bases). The sequencing used peripheral blood mononuclear cells (PBMCs), collected when the disease was refractory, from a patient treated with antithyroid drugs. This receptor was obtained from a female donor with Graves disease. The CDR3 reads CASSVGGADNQPQHF. In DNA, the CDR3 is TGTGCCAGCAGCGTAGGCGGGGCAGACAATCAGCCCCAGCATTTT.